These T cell receptor beta chains were read from a single sample in a study of cytomegalovirus exposure and HLA in healthy donors. Sequencing was performed with immunoSEQ multiplex PCR; in TCRdb, only in-frame clones are kept and a portion is missing. The table records roughly 130,000 clones, over 70% of them present only once. Sequencing was performed on PBMCs. The receptors stem from a woman aged 40 to 50 in good health and CMV-seropositive. The CDR3 runs from the conserved cysteine through the conserved F or W. D genes are given only for firm matches. Clone size is stated in some rows and not others, as once, few, many or a class when expanded.

CDR3nt	CDR3aa	len	d_gene	abundance	j_gene	v_gene
TGCGCCAGCAGCTTGGGGACAGTGGGGGATACGCAGTATTTT	CASSLGTVGDTQYF	14	.	.	TRBJ2-3	TRBV5-1
TGTGCCAGTAGTGCCGGGACAGGGAACACTGAAGCTTTCTTT	CASSAGTGNTEAFF	14	TRBD1	.	TRBJ1-1	TRBV19
TGCGCCAGCAGCCAAGATACCAGTAATCAGCCCCAGCATTTT	CASSQDTSNQPQHF	14	.	.	TRBJ1-5	TRBV4-3
TGTGCCAGCAGCCAAGAAAGGGACAGGCTTGACTCCTACGAGCAGTACTTC	CASSQERDRLDSYEQYF	17	TRBD1	.	TRBJ2-7	TRBV4-2
TGCGCCAGCAGCTTGGGACTAGCGTGGACAGAGACCCAGTACTTC	CASSLGLAWTETQYF	15	TRBD2	few	TRBJ2-5	TRBV5-1
TGTGCCACCAGCAGAGTGAGCTGGGGGGACAGCCGGGACAGACAAATCTACGAGCAGTACTTC	CATSRVSWGDSRDRQIYEQYF	21	.	few	TRBJ2-7	TRBV15
TGTGCTAGTGGGATACAGGGACGCTACACCTTC	CASGIQGRYTF	11	.	.	TRBJ1-2	TRBV12-5
TGTGCCAGCAGTTTAAAAGTTCATCTCCGGGGCTCCTACGAGCAGTACTTC	CASSLKVHLRGSYEQYF	17	.	.	TRBJ2-7	TRBV27
TGTGCCAGCAGTGTACCCCCGGGACAGGGGCTCCACTTT	CASSVPPGQGLHF	13	TRBD1	.	TRBJ1-6	TRBV2
TGTGCCAGCAGTTCCCTTATGACGGGGGGCTCCTACGAGCAGTACTTC	CASSSLMTGGSYEQYF	16	TRBD2	.	TRBJ2-7	TRBV27
TGTGCCAGCAGCGTAGTAGTGAGGCTGGACACTGAAGCTTTCTTT	CASSVVVRLDTEAFF	15	.	few	TRBJ1-1	TRBV9
TGTGCCAGCAGTGCCGGGACAGGCTCTCTTCGTTCAGATACGCAGTATTTT	CASSAGTGSLRSDTQYF	17	TRBD1	once	TRBJ2-3	TRBV2
TGTGCCAGCAGCTTCCTAACTTTCAAGAACACCGGGGAGCTGTTTTTT	CASSFLTFKNTGELFF	16	.	.	TRBJ2-2	TRBV11-2
TGTGCCAGCAGCCAAGACCTTTCCGGGACTAGCGGGAGCACAGATACGCAGTATTTT	CASSQDLSGTSGSTDTQYF	19	TRBD2	.	TRBJ2-3	TRBV4-2
TGTGCCAGCAGCTCAGAGACAGGGAGCGGTGAGACCCAGTACTTC	CASSSETGSGETQYF	15	TRBD1	.	TRBJ2-5	TRBV11-2
TGCGCCAGCAGCGTTAGCGGGAGAGGAACCGGGGAGCTGTTTTTT	CASSVSGRGTGELFF	15	TRBD2	.	TRBJ2-2	TRBV5-1
TGTGCCAGCTCACGAAACCGCGAAGCTCCCTATGAAGCTTTCTTT	CASSRNREAPYEAFF	15	.	.	TRBJ1-1	TRBV18
TGTGCCAGTAGTCCGGACAGGAGCCAAACCTACGAGCAGTACTTC	CASSPDRSQTYEQYF	15	TRBD1	.	TRBJ2-7	TRBV19
TGTGCCAGTAGTATAGTCGCCCAGGGGGGTAGGGTCCGGAATCAGCCCCAGCATTTT	CASSIVAQGGRVRNQPQHF	19	TRBD1	.	TRBJ1-5	TRBV19
TGTGCCAGCAGCTTAATGCCAGGGGTTAGTAATTCACCCCTCCACTTT	CASSLMPGVSNSPLHF	16	.	.	TRBJ1-6	TRBV7-2
TGTGCCAGCAGCGCACAGGGGGCTGGCACAGATACGCAGTATTTT	CASSAQGAGTDTQYF	15	TRBD1	.	TRBJ2-3	TRBV11-3
TGTGCCAGCAGCACCTCTCCTCTGCGGTTAGGCACTGAAGCTTTCTTT	CASSTSPLRLGTEAFF	16	.	.	TRBJ1-1	TRBV7-8
TGTGCCAGCAGCCCCGGTGGGACAGGGGGACAGGCCGCTTTCTTT	CASSPGGTGGQAAFF	15	TRBD1	.	TRBJ1-1	TRBV9
TGTGCCAGCAGCGTACGACAGGCAGGAGGAAACACCATATATTTT	CASSVRQAGGNTIYF	15	.	.	TRBJ1-3	TRBV7-8